Listed here are 19 T cell receptor beta chains from one sample, sequenced in a study of shared clonotypes between healthy human individuals. The data were produced by immunoSEQ multiplex PCR, yet TCRdb's version contains in-frame clones alone and is incomplete. This table holds some 2.3 million clones, 93% found once. Material: naive CD4+ T cells from PBMCs. Subset in this sample: CD45RA+ positively selected. The receptors were gathered from a man younger than 35 in good health. Some clones in this sample may be carry-over from other donors' samples.

The CDR3 region has the DNA TGTGCCACCAGCAGAGGTTCCTACAATGAGCAGTTCTTC. Translating gives CATSRGSYNEQFF. The rearrangement joins TRBV15 to TRBJ2-1, with unresolved D. Trimming took 1 base from V and 1 from J, leaving 2 bases between them. The CDR3 consists of 13 residues. Germline-derived CDR1 and CDR2 are LNHNV and YYDKDF (reference sequence).

The gene calls are TRBV25-1 and TRBJ2-2; D possibly corresponds to TRBD1 (8 bases). The CDR3 spans 16 residues. With 4 bases removed from V and 2 bases from J, the gap between germline ends came to 14 bases. Looked up from germline, CDR1 is MGHDK and CDR2 is SYGVNS. The CDR3 nucleotides read TGTGCCAGCAGTGTTACAGGGGGGGGAAACACCGGGGAGCTGTTTTTT. Its protein product is CASSVTGGGNTGELFF.

The V call is TRBV5-1, the J call TRBJ2-7, with D uncertain. Trimming took 3 bases from V and 3 from J, leaving 16 bases between them. The CDR3 sequence is 15 residues long. CDR1 is SGHRS and CDR2 is YFSETQ in the germline V gene. The CDR3 nucleotides are TGCGCCAGCAGCTCCACGGCCCCCCCCAACTACGAGCAGTACTTC. This translates into CASSSTAPPNYEQYF.

The chain employs TRBV2 and TRBJ2-7, with 7 bases matching TRBD1. The CDR3 has 13 residues. Germline CDR1 is SNHLY and CDR2 is FYNNEI. V shed 7 bases, J shed 6 bases, and the junction held 9 bases outside the gene matches. The CDR3 DNA is TGTGCCAGCACGAGGGGACAGACGGGCGAGCAGTACTTC. Protein: CASTRGQTGEQYF.

The chain is built from TRBV18 and TRBJ1-1; 7 nucleotides align to TRBD1. The germline gives CDR1 KGHSH, CDR2 LQKENI. The CDR3 is made up of 13 amino acids. V was pared by 6 bases and J by 5 bases, with 6 bases of the junction left unmatched. CDR3 in DNA: TGTGCCAGCTCCTCGACAGGGAAAACTGAAGCTTTCTTT. Its protein is CASSSTGKTEAFF.

The V and J genes are TRBV5-1 and TRBJ2-5; D is possibly TRBD2 (6 bases). From germline, CDR1 is SGHRS and CDR2 YFSETQ. CDR3 length: 14 amino acids. V lost 3 bases and J 5 bases, leaving 14 bases between the germline ends. CDR3 nucleotides: TGCGCCAGCAGCTCCCCCTCAGGAGGGGAGACCCAGTACTTC. This translates into CASSSPSGGETQYF. The full variable domain, completed using reference TRBV5-1 and TRBJ2-5, is KAGVTQTPRYLIKTRGQQVTLSCSPISGHRSVSWYQQTPGQGLQFLFEYFSETQRNKGNFPGRFSGRQFSNSRSEMNVSTLELGDSALYLCASSSPSGGETQYFGPGTRLLVL.

The chain couples TRBV29-1 to TRBJ2-3; 7 nucleotides align to TRBD2. CDR3 length equals 16 residues. V shed 4 bases and J 0 bases; nucleotides not matched to a gene: 10. Germline V gives CDR1 SQVTM, CDR2 ANQGSEA. The CDR3 loop reads CSVGLAAFSSTDTQYF. The CDR3 nucleotides read TGCAGCGTTGGGCTAGCGGCTTTCTCTAGCACAGATACGCAGTATTTT.

This clone was counted between two and nine times. This chain uses TRBV28 with TRBJ1-1; unclear D gene. The CDR3 has 13 residues. Between the trimmed V and J ends, which lost 6 bases and 0 bases, there was a span of 8 bases. Germline CDR1 MDHEN, CDR2 SYDVKM. Here the CDR3 reads CASRVLMNTEAFF. CDR3 nucleotides: TGTGCCAGCAGAGTACTCATGAACACTGAAGCTTTCTTT.

This sequence joins TRBV11-2 and TRBJ2-7; 11 bases are shared with TRBD1. V was clipped by 1 base and J by 4 bases; unmatched bases: 3. CDR3 size: 15 residues. CDR1 is SGHAT and CDR2 is FQNNGV in the germline V gene. CDR3 amino acids: CASSLGTGGIYEQYF. CDR3 DNA sequence: TGTGCCAGCAGCTTAGGGACAGGGGGCATATACGAGCAGTACTTC. Together with reference TRBV11-2 and TRBJ2-7, the CDR3 gives the full variable domain: EAGVAQSPRYKIIEKRQSVAFWCNPISGHATLYWYQQILGQGPKLLIQFQNNGVVDDSQLPKDRFSAERLKGVDSTLKIQPAKLEDSAVYLCASSLGTGGIYEQYFGPGTRLTVT.

V gene TRBV6-6 combines with J gene TRBJ2-3; no reliable D call. CDR3 size: 14 residues. The germline CDR1 and CDR2 sequences are MNHNY and SVGAGI (reference sequence). The CDR3 spells CAVFSTTSTDTQYF. The CDR3 DNA reads as TGTGCGGTGTTTAGCACAACTAGCACAGATACGCAGTATTTT.

This clone occurred once. Other DNA sequences in the sample encode the same CDR3. V and J are TRBV5-6 and TRBJ1-2; D not certain. From germline, CDR1 is SGHDT and CDR2 YYEEEE. V lost 4 bases and J 2 bases, leaving 3 bases between the germline ends. The CDR3 sequence is 11 residues long. The CDR3 protein is CASSLNYGYTF. CDR3 nucleotides: TGTGCCAGCAGCCTGAACTATGGCTACACCTTC. Drawing the rest from reference TRBV5-6 and TRBJ1-2, the complete variable domain is DAGVTQSPTHLIKTRGQQVTLRCSPKSGHDTVSWYQQALGQGPQFIFQYYEEEERQRGNFPDRFSGHQFPNYSSELNVNALLLGDSALYLCASSLNYGYTFGSGTRLTVV.

The rearrangement links TRBV18 to TRBJ2-1, with TRBD2 matching 9 bases. Trimming removed 9 bases from V and 6 bases from J; junction bases left unmatched: 12. This CDR3 is 15 amino acids long. CDR1 and CDR2 (germline): KGHSH, LQKENI. Here the CDR3 reads CASQLSGRQVNEQFF. The CDR3 DNA is TGTGCCAGTCAACTTAGCGGGAGACAAGTCAATGAGCAGTTCTTC.

This chain links TRBV7-9 with TRBJ2-7, with 9 bases aligning to TRBD2. In germline, CDR1 is SEHNR, CDR2 FQNEAQ (reference sequence). CDR3 size: 14 residues. The V segment lost 3 bases and the J segment 3 bases; nucleotides outside the gene matches: 3. In DNA form, the CDR3 reads TGTGCCAGCAGCTTCGGTAGCGGGAGCTACGAGCAGTACTTC. Protein: CASSFGSGSYEQYF.

This clone was seen once. This chain connects TRBV18 to TRBJ1-2; TRBD1 is a possible D gene (6 bases). Trimming removed 4 bases at V and 4 bases at J, with 13 bases between. The germline V gene encodes CDR1 KGHSH and CDR2 LQKENI. This CDR3 has 14 amino acids. The CDR3 sequence is CASSRRGRSYGYTF. For the CDR3, the DNA is TGTGCCAGCTCACGCAGGGGACGAAGCTATGGCTACACCTTC.

As regards this clone: Other DNA sequences in this sample translate to the same CDR3. The rearrangement joins TRBV7-2 to TRBJ2-5; the D gene is possibly TRBD2 (5 bases). The CDR3 contains 13 residues. The germline V gene has CDR1 SGHTA and CDR2 FQGNSA. The ends were cut back, 2 bases at V and 5 bases at J, with 9 bases in the middle. CDR3 bases: TGTGCCAGCAGCTTATCGGGATCCGAGACCCAGTACTTC. This translates into CASSLSGSETQYF.

V and J are TRBV28 and TRBJ2-7; possible D gene TRBD1, 5 bases. Germline lookup yields CDR1 MDHEN and CDR2 SYDVKM. The CDR3 has 14 amino acids. V shed 3 bases and J shed 4 bases, with 13 bases lying between them. CDR3 nucleotides: TGTGCCAGCAGTTTGCAGGACAAGAGGTACGAGCAGTACTTC. Translation: CASSLQDKRYEQYF.

The chain links TRBV28 to TRBJ2-5, with D tentatively TRBD1 (5 bases). The DNA end is a closer match to TRBJ2-7, so the J assignment may be wrong. Germline CDR1 MDHEN, CDR2 SYDVKM. The CDR3 is 14 residues long. The CDR3 here is CASSYRTGSYEQYF. The CDR3 DNA sequence: TGTGCCAGCAGTTACCGTACAGGCTCCTACGAGCAGTACTTC.

This chain uses TRBV5-1 with TRBJ2-7, with D uncertain. The CDR3 totals 15 residues. Looked up from germline, CDR1 is SGHRS and CDR2 is YFSETQ. V shed 4 bases and J shed 3 bases, with 17 bases lying between them. The CDR3 here is CASSRSDRLFYEQYF. The DNA for the CDR3 is TGCGCCAGCAGCCGTTCCGACCGGTTGTTCTACGAGCAGTACTTC.

The CDR3 DNA is TGTGCCAGCAGCTTAAAGCGGGTAGGGTGGGCTGAGCAGTTCTTC. Amino acid sequence: CASSLKRVGWAEQFF. The rearrangement uses TRBV7-2 and TRBJ2-1; D possibly corresponds to TRBD2 (6 bases). Germline CDR1 and CDR2: SGHTA and FQGNSA. V gave up 2 bases and J gave up 9 bases, with 17 bases separating them. The CDR3 length is 15 residues.